The clone carrying this TCR beta chain occurred many times. Its antigen is still unknown. The CDR3 consists of 15 residues. Germline CDR1 and CDR2: MRHNA and SNTAGT. V was clipped by 7 bases and J by 9 bases, with 22 bases between them. Broader study findings: Tumor-infiltrating Treg TCR alpha and beta sequences overlapped most with tumor naive CD4+ T cells, then blood naive. Whole repertoires were not studied in the larger cohort, only one V-J beta rearrangement.

Constant-region reverse primers amplified full-length variable regions, followed by semi-nested Nested Universal Primer A PCR. TCRdb fed the 5' RACE reads into MiXCR, producing one record per CDR3 protein. The data contain nearly 55,000 distinct CDR3 sequences, approximately 25% of them seen just once; the ten biggest clones take up 2.5% to 4%. What was sequenced was tumor-infiltrating naive CD4+ T cells sorted from the breast tumor. Subset described: naive CD4+ T cells, CD4+CD45RA+CD25-. V usage is TRBV6-4 and J usage is TRBJ2-1; tentatively, D is TRBD1 or TRBD2 (5 bases each). The source of this sequence is a female donor with breast cancer. This CDR3 is CASIYSRGDGGEQFF. CDR3 in DNA: TGTGCCAGCATCTATTCTAGAGGGGATGGTGGTGAGCAGTTCTTC.